The rows below give T cell receptor beta chains drawn from one sample of a study of T cell changes during pregnancy in multiple sclerosis. TCRdb's copy holds only in-frame clones and misses some; the assay was immunoSEQ multiplex PCR. The sample has around 31,000 clones, approximately 90% seen once. The sequencing used CD8+ T cells from peripheral blood mononuclear cells, collected in the second trimester of pregnancy. Receptor source: a female donor with multiple sclerosis, enrolled in a pregnancy study. Each CDR3 is given with its conserved first and last residue. A D gene is named only where the DNA matches it firmly. The listing skips clone size in some rows; elsewhere it reads once, few, many or a size class.

medium-sized	TRBV7-8	TRBD1	TRBJ2-7	CASSRLTGVDEQYF	TGTGCCAGCAGCCGCCTAACAGGGGTCGACGAGCAGTACTTC
.	TRBV19	.	TRBJ2-2	CASSIHEGGGNDGELFF	TGTGCCAGTAGTATCCACGAAGGGGGGGGCAACGACGGGGAGCTGTTTTTT
.	TRBV7-2	.	TRBJ1-1	CASSLDMNTEAFF	TGTGCCAGCAGCTTAGACATGAACACTGAAGCTTTCTTT
.	TRBV5-1	TRBD1	TRBJ1-2	CASGDRGYYGYTF	TGCGCCAGCGGGGACAGGGGGTACTATGGCTACACTTTC
.	TRBV4-3	.	TRBJ2-1	CASSQVGSGSYNEQFF	TGCGCCAGCAGCCAAGTCGGTAGCGGCTCCTACAATGAGCAGTTCTTC
.	TRBV28	.	TRBJ2-1	CASTPQGGYNEQFF	TGTGCCAGCACCCCTCAGGGGGGCTACAATGAGCAGTTCTTC
.	TRBV27	.	TRBJ1-2	CATNWLGGYTF	TGTGCCACCAACTGGCTGGGCGGCTACACCTTC
.	TRBV19	.	TRBJ1-4	CASSTEPANEKLFF	TGTGCCAGTAGTACCGAACCCGCGAATGAAAAACTGTTTTTT
.	TRBV6-4	TRBD2	TRBJ2-1	CASSDSAGVINEQFF	TGTGCCAGCAGTGACTCTGCGGGAGTCATCAATGAGCAGTTCTTC
once	TRBV7-9	.	TRBJ2-4	CASSHNQKNIQYF	TGTGCCAGCAGCCATAACCAGAAAAACATTCAGTACTTC
once	TRBV5-1	TRBD1	TRBJ1-1	CASRYRDRLEVNTEAFF	TGCGCCAGCAGGTACCGGGACAGGTTGGAGGTGAACACTGAAGCTTTCTTT
.	TRBV9	.	TRBJ1-1	CASSETETEAFF	TGTGCCAGCAGCGAGACAGAGACTGAAGCTTTCTTT
.	TRBV4-1	.	TRBJ1-1	CASSQIWGMNTEAFF	TGCGCCAGCAGCCAAATTTGGGGCATGAACACTGAAGCTTTCTTT
.	TRBV19	.	TRBJ1-1	CASSMYETPMNTEAFF	TGTGCCAGTAGTATGTATGAGACACCGATGAACACTGAAGCTTTCTTT
.	TRBV21-1	.	TRBJ2-7	CASSKVVGSGRSSYEQYF	TGTGCCAGCAGCAAAGTTGTAGGTAGCGGGAGAAGCTCCTACGAGCAGTACTTC
.	TRBV27	TRBD1	TRBJ2-7	CASSLGARGNFEQYF	TGTGCCAGCAGCCTTGGGGCCAGGGGGAACTTCGAGCAGTACTTC
once	TRBV7-9	TRBD2	TRBJ2-3	CASSLEGLAPTQYF	TGTGCCAGCAGCTTAGAAGGACTAGCGCCTACGCAGTATTTT
.	TRBV27	.	TRBJ2-7	CASSGGYAYEQYF	TGTGCCTCCTCCGGCGGGTACGCGTACGAGCAGTACTTC
.	TRBV10-3	.	TRBJ1-2	CAIERRTGKENYGYTF	TGTGCCATCGAGCGGAGAACAGGGAAGGAGAACTATGGCTACACCTTC
.	TRBV5-1	.	TRBJ2-2	CASSLLEIGRGTGELFF	TGCGCCAGCAGCTTGTTGGAAATCGGGCGGGGCACCGGGGAGCTGTTTTTT
.	TRBV27	.	TRBJ2-2	CASSETGELFF	TGTGCCAGCAGTGAGACCGGGGAGCTGTTTTTT
.	TRBV19	TRBD2	TRBJ2-1	CASSMVGLAEYNEQFF	TGTGCCAGTAGTATGGTGGGACTAGCGGAATACAATGAGCAGTTCTTC
.	TRBV7-9	.	TRBJ1-2	CASRHRVGARYGYTF	TGTGCCAGCAGGCACAGGGTTGGGGCTAGGTATGGCTACACCTTC
.	TRBV5-6	.	TRBJ1-4	CASSLSTNEKLFF	TGTGCCAGCAGCTTGTCGACTAATGAAAAACTGTTTTTT
.	TRBV27	.	TRBJ2-1	CASTTRAGNDEQFF	TGTGCCAGCACCACTCGGGCGGGAAACGATGAGCAGTTCTTC
.	TRBV7-2	TRBD2	TRBJ2-5	CASSLVALAGVWWETQYF	TGTGCCAGCAGCTTAGTGGCACTAGCGGGAGTTTGGTGGGAGACCCAGTACTTC
once	TRBV6-6	TRBD2	TRBJ2-7	CASMEERLAVYEQYF	TGTGCCAGCATGGAGGAACGACTAGCGGTCTACGAGCAGTACTTC
few	TRBV5-6	.	TRBJ1-1	CASSFSDTEAFF	TGTGCCAGCAGCTTTTCGGACACTGAAGCTTTCTTT
.	TRBV7-2	TRBD1	TRBJ2-7	CASSLEGAMYF	TGTGCCAGCAGCTTAGAGGGGGCGATGTACTTC
.	TRBV5-1	.	TRBJ2-7	CASSLHGVEQYF	TGCGCCAGCAGTTTGCACGGAGTCGAGCAGTACTTC
medium-sized	TRBV19	TRBD2	TRBJ2-7	CASSILAGNSYEQYF	TGTGCCAGTAGTATTTTAGCGGGTAACTCCTACGAGCAGTACTTC
.	TRBV5-5	TRBD1	TRBJ2-3	CASSLVGQGEKDTQYF	TGTGCCAGCAGCTTGGTTGGACAGGGGGAAAAAGATACGCAGTATTTT
.	TRBV5-6	.	TRBJ2-7	CASRRLESYEQYF	TGTGCCAGCAGACGACTAGAGTCTTACGAGCAGTACTTC
.	TRBV7-2	TRBD2	TRBJ2-7	CASSLTHGRSYEQYF	TGTGCCAGCAGCTTGACCCACGGGAGGTCCTACGAGCAGTACTTC
.	TRBV4-3	.	TRBJ2-7	CASADGTSAYEQYF	TGCGCCAGCGCCGACGGGACTTCCGCCTACGAGCAGTACTTC
.	TRBV27	TRBD2	TRBJ2-2	CASKRENTGELFF	TGTGCCAGCAAGCGGGAGAACACCGGGGAGCTGTTTTTT
.	TRBV30	TRBD2	TRBJ2-3	CAWSVPLAGDTDTQYF	TGTGCCTGGAGTGTACCACTAGCGGGAGACACAGATACGCAGTATTTT
few	TRBV29-1	TRBD1	TRBJ1-1	CSTGQEYMNTEAFF	TGCAGCACCGGACAGGAGTACATGAACACTGAAGCTTTCTTT
.	TRBV6-1	.	TRBJ2-7	CASSEVTEQPYEQYF	TGTGCCAGCAGTGAAGTAACGGAACAGCCTTACGAGCAGTACTTC
.	TRBV6-1	TRBD2	TRBJ2-7	CASSEIGWLAGGRMQYF	TGTGCCAGCAGTGAAATAGGGTGGCTAGCGGGAGGAAGGATGCAGTACTTC
.	TRBV6-5	TRBD1	TRBJ2-5	CASSRTGAAQETQYF	TGTGCCAGCTCTAGGACAGGGGCCGCCCAGGAGACCCAGTACTTC
few	TRBV27	.	TRBJ1-2	CASSPSQVYNYGYTF	TGTGCCAGCAGTCCAAGCCAAGTCTATAACTATGGCTACACCTTC
.	TRBV10-1	.	TRBJ1-1	CASSEAGEGAEAFF	TGCGCCAGCAGTGAAGCAGGCGAGGGGGCTGAAGCTTTCTTT
.	TRBV6-6	TRBD2	TRBJ2-3	CASSTGTTLTDTQYF	TGTGCCAGCAGTACCGGGACTACCCTTACAGATACGCAGTATTTT
.	TRBV27	TRBD1	TRBJ1-1	CASSLNRGNTEAFF	TGTGCCAGCAGTTTAAACAGGGGGAACACTGAAGCTTTCTTT
.	TRBV4-1	TRBD1	TRBJ1-1	CASSQDRGATEAFF	TGCGCCAGCAGTCAGGACAGGGGAGCGACTGAAGCTTTCTTT
.	TRBV5-6	.	TRBJ2-1	CASSRPHRFTSSYNEQFF	TGTGCCAGCAGCCGGCCACACAGGTTCACAAGCTCCTACAATGAGCAGTTCTTC
.	TRBV29-1	.	TRBJ2-1	CSAAGSEFEQFF	TGCAGCGCCGCGGGGTCGGAATTTGAGCAGTTCTTC
.	TRBV28	TRBD2	TRBJ2-3	CASSSTSGTSDTQYF	TGTGCCAGCAGTTCGACTAGCGGGACCTCCGATACGCAGTATTTT
.	TRBV10-1	.	TRBJ2-3	CASSDTTAPTQYF	TGCGCCAGCAGTGATACGACAGCCCCTACGCAGTATTTT
.	TRBV10-3	.	TRBJ2-2	CAISESKGTQVHTGELFF	TGTGCCATCAGTGAGTCGAAGGGAACACAGGTCCACACCGGGGAGCTGTTTTTT
.	TRBV6-6	TRBD1	TRBJ1-2	CASKGQGRGKNGYTF	TGTGCCAGCAAGGGACAGGGTAGGGGGAAAAATGGCTACACCTTC
few	TRBV6-5	TRBD1	TRBJ1-5	CASRPGQDVYQPQHF	TGTGCCAGCAGACCGGGACAGGATGTATATCAGCCCCAGCATTTT
.	TRBV4-1	.	TRBJ2-7	CASSQARQIEDEQYF	TGCGCCAGCAGCCAAGCCCGCCAGATCGAGGACGAGCAGTACTTC